These 24 T cell receptor beta chains share one sample of origin, sequenced in a study of control samples from healthy donors and cancer patients. Produced via immunoSEQ multiplex PCR; TCRdb's table is partial and in-frame only. The sample lists about 58,000 clones; roughly 94% were seen once. What was sequenced was blood. The receptor set was obtained from a man aged 25 to 40 in good health.

This chain connects TRBV29-1 to TRBJ1-2; D is perhaps TRBD1 (6 bases). The CDR3 extends over 15 amino acids. Germline V gives CDR1 SQVTM, CDR2 ANQGSEA. CDR3 sequence: CRAPGPGARDYGYTF. CDR3 in DNA: TGCCGCGCCCCGGGACCGGGGGCGCGGGACTATGGCTACACCTTC.

In DNA form, the CDR3 reads TGTGCCAGCAGCTATGCAGGGGACACAGATACGCAGTATTTT. It is translated as CASSYAGDTDTQYF. The chain has TRBV7-6 and TRBJ2-3; D is perhaps TRBD1 (6 bases). V lost 4 bases to trimming and J lost 2 bases, with 10 bases between them. The CDR3 is made up of 14 amino acids. CDR1 is SGHVS and CDR2 is FNYEAQ in the germline V gene.

The chain combines TRBV25-1 with TRBJ2-3; no firm D call. Looked up from germline, CDR1 is MGHDK and CDR2 is SYGVNS. The CDR3 runs 12 residues. The ends were cut back, 8 bases at V and 2 bases at J, with 8 bases in the middle. DNA of the CDR3: TGTGCCAGCGCTGGGGTCACAGATACGCAGTATTTT. Translating gives CASAGVTDTQYF.

This chain uses TRBV2 with TRBJ2-2; 11 bases map to TRBD1. CDR1 is SNHLY, CDR2 FYNNEI, per germline. V lost 5 bases to trimming and J lost 5 bases; unmatched junction nucleotides: 7. CDR3 size: 16 residues. CDR3 bases: TGTGCCAGCAGTTATTTTGGGACAGGGGGTACCGGGGAGCTGTTTTTT. This sequence encodes CASSYFGTGGTGELFF.

The rearrangement joins TRBV9 to TRBJ2-5; maybe TRBD2 (7 bases). The CDR3 runs 15 residues. CDR1 SGDLS and CDR2 YYNGEE come from the germline V gene. Trimming took off 0 bases at V and 4 bases at J, with 13 bases between the two ends. CDR3 sequence: CASSVAGGRGETQYF. CDR3 DNA: TGTGCCAGCAGCGTAGCCGGGGGGCGAGGAGAGACCCAGTACTTC.

In its sample, this clone was seen a few times. The V call is TRBV7-7, the J call TRBJ2-3; no clear D. The V gene's germline CDR1 is SSHAT and CDR2 FNYEAQ (reference sequence). Trimming shortened V by 1 base and J by 1 base, and 6 bases separated the two germline ends. CDR3 length equals 14 residues. CDR3 sequence (DNA): TGTGCCAGCAGCTTAGGGCAACGCACAGATACGCAGTATTTT. This encodes CASSLGQRTDTQYF.

Only one count was recorded for this clone. This rearrangement joins TRBV6-2 or TRBV6-3 to TRBJ1-6; D not resolved. The CDR3 loop spans 11 amino acids. CDR1 is MNHEY and CDR2 is SVGEGT in the germline V gene. V shed 2 bases and J shed 10 bases, with 3 bases lying between them. The DNA of the CDR3 is TGTGCCAGCAGTTACCTCTCACCCCTCCACTTT. It is translated as CASSYLSPLHF.

The V call is TRBV5-8, the J call TRBJ1-5, with unresolved D. The CDR3 covers 12 residues. Germline values: CDR1 SGHTS, CDR2 YDEGEE. Trimming stripped 7 bases from V and 4 bases from J, with 9 bases between. The CDR3 region is CASGGLNQPQHF. The CDR3 DNA is TGTGCCAGCGGAGGGTTAAATCAGCCCCAGCATTTT.

This chain links TRBV6-5 with TRBJ2-1, with D possibly TRBD1 on 6 matching bases. V lost 0 bases, J lost 3 bases, and 9 bases lay in between. The CDR3 extends over 15 amino acids. Germline V gene lookup returns CDR1 MNHEY and CDR2 SVGAGI. The CDR3 region has the DNA TGTGCCAGCAGTTACTCGCAGGGGTTCTACAATGAGCAGTTCTTC. Encoded protein: CASSYSQGFYNEQFF.

This chain joins TRBV6-5 and TRBJ2-7, with 7 nucleotides matching TRBD2. Germline-derived CDR1 and CDR2 are MNHEY and SVGAGI. V shed 7 bases, J shed 0 bases, and the junction held 3 bases outside the gene matches. The length of the CDR3 is 13 residues. The chain's CDR3 is CASTAGDSYEQYF. CDR3 bases: TGTGCCAGCACTGCGGGAGACTCCTACGAGCAGTACTTC.

The rearrangement links TRBV14 to TRBJ1-5, with no clear D. The CDR3 has 12 amino acids. Germline CDR1 and CDR2: SGHDN and FVKESK. The V and J ends lost 1 base and 7 bases respectively, with 5 bases between them. The CDR3 sequence: CASSQAGQPQHF. The DNA for the CDR3 is TGTGCCAGCAGCCAAGCGGGCCAGCCCCAGCATTTT.

V is TRBV5-4 and J is TRBJ2-1; 7 positions agree with TRBD2. Germline V gives CDR1 SGHNT, CDR2 YYREEE (reference sequence). CDR3 length: 16 amino acids. V lost 4 bases and J lost 8; bases outside the gene matches: 15. The CDR3 region has the DNA TGTGCCAGCAGCGGAGGCGGGAGTGGTAAGTTGGATGAGCAGTTCTTC. This gives the protein CASSGGGSGKLDEQFF.

The chain recombines TRBV27 with TRBJ1-2; D gene ambiguous. This CDR3 has 13 amino acids. Germline CDR1 reads MNHEY; CDR2 reads SMNVEV (reference sequence). With 0 bases removed from V and 5 bases from J, the gap between germline ends came to 7 bases. CDR3 loop: CASSLSRGYGYTF. Written as DNA, the CDR3 is TGTGCCAGCAGTTTATCTCGGGGATATGGCTACACCTTC.

The chain is built from TRBV7-2 and TRBJ1-2; the D is unclear. Germline assignment: CDR1 SGHTA and CDR2 FQGNSA. This CDR3 spans 15 amino acids. Deletions cut 8 bases from V and 0 bases from J, with 16 bases between. The CDR3: CASHKQAGPNYGYTF. The DNA for the CDR3 is TGTGCCAGCCACAAGCAGGCCGGACCTAACTATGGCTACACCTTC.

J is TRBJ2-3 and V is TRBV6-2 or TRBV6-3; TRBD2 is a possible D gene (6 bases). Trimming took off 6 bases at V and 0 bases at J, with 13 bases between the two ends. The CDR3 loop spans 15 amino acids. Looked up from germline, CDR1 is MNHEY and CDR2 is SVGEGT. The CDR3 region has the DNA TGTGCCAGCAGCCGTGGTGGACTAAGCACAGATACGCAGTATTTT. Protein sequence: CASSRGGLSTDTQYF.

V usage is TRBV5-6 and J usage is TRBJ1-2, with D unresolved. CDR1 is SGHDT, CDR2 YYEEEE, per germline. Trimming took off 4 bases at V and 6 bases at J, with 10 bases between the two ends. This CDR3 spans 12 amino acids. The CDR3: CASSRTADGYTF. Here the CDR3 DNA reads TGTGCCAGCAGCCGGACGGCGGATGGCTACACCTTC.

This clone has a handful of counts. The V and J genes are TRBV30 and TRBJ1-4, with unresolved D. Trimming stripped 5 bases from V and 5 bases from J, with 21 bases between. The CDR3 is 16 residues long. Germline CDR1 is GTSNPN and CDR2 is SVGIG (reference sequence). CDR3 nucleotide sequence: TGTGCCTGGTTACCTGCCTTGGGAGGGCAGAATGAAAAACTGTTTTTT. Translation gives CAWLPALGGQNEKLFF.

J is TRBJ1-6 and V is TRBV2; 7 bases are shared with TRBD1. The germline V gene encodes CDR1 SNHLY and CDR2 FYNNEI. The V gene end was trimmed by 8 bases and the J gene end by 9 bases; junction bases not matched to a gene: 7. The CDR3 is 13 amino acids. CDR3 region: CASREGAGSPLHF. CDR3 sequence (DNA): TGTGCCAGCCGGGAGGGGGCAGGTTCACCCCTCCACTTT.

The rearrangement joins TRBV7-8 to TRBJ2-1, with 8 positions matching TRBD2. The CDR3 sequence is 17 residues long. V was clipped by 5 bases and J by 6 bases; unmatched bases: 15. The germline V gene has CDR1 SGHVS and CDR2 FQNEAQ. The CDR3 DNA sequence: TGTGCCAGCAGCCCCCGTTTGGGAAGCGGGAGCGGCAATGAGCAGTTCTTC. Protein product: CASSPRLGSGSGNEQFF.

This rearrangement joins TRBV5-1 to TRBJ1-1; TRBD1 aligns across 7 bases. The CDR3 has 11 residues. CDR1 and CDR2 (germline): SGHRS, YFSETQ. The ends lost 3 bases at V and 8 bases at J; junction bases unmatched: 1. The CDR3 loop reads CASSSGQEAFF. In nucleotides, the CDR3 is TGCGCCAGCAGCTCGGGACAGGAAGCTTTCTTT.

The rearrangement uses TRBV29-1 and TRBJ2-3; D remains unclear. The V gene's germline CDR1 is SQVTM and CDR2 ANQGSEA. This CDR3 contains 14 residues. V dropped 6 bases and J dropped 0 bases, with 13 bases sitting between them. CDR3 nucleotides: TGCAGCGTCTTTGGCCCCTCTAGCACAGATACGCAGTATTTT. Encoded protein: CSVFGPSSTDTQYF.

The chain combines TRBV9 with TRBJ2-4; 9 nucleotides match TRBD1. V shed 3 bases and J 6 bases; nucleotides not matched to a gene: 4. There are 14 residues in the CDR3. CDR1 and CDR2 (germline): SGDLS, YYNGEE. Here the CDR3 DNA reads TGTGCCAGCAGCGCGACGGGACAGGGAAACATTCAGTACTTC. Translated, it gives CASSATGQGNIQYF.

This chain connects TRBV3-1 (or the pseudogene TRBV3-2) to TRBJ2-7; D is uncertain. Germline CDR1 is LGHDT and CDR2 is YNNKEL (reference sequence). V shed 0 bases and J shed 0 bases, with 9 bases lying between them. The CDR3 totals 15 residues. Here the CDR3 DNA reads TGTGCCAGCAGCCAAGAATTACTACACTCCTACGAGCAGTACTTC. Residues: CASSQELLHSYEQYF.

The CDR3 DNA is TGTGCCAGCAGCGCATCCCGGGACAATAACATTCAGTACTTC. Amino acids: CASSASRDNNIQYF. The chain couples TRBV7-2 to TRBJ2-4; tentative D call: TRBD1 (6 bases). This CDR3 is built from 14 residues. The V gene lost 5 bases and the J gene lost 7 bases, with 15 bases spanning the gap. Per germline, CDR1 SGHTA and CDR2 FQGNSA. Together with reference TRBV7-2 and TRBJ2-4, the CDR3 gives the full variable domain: GAGVSQSPSNKVTEKGKDVELRCDPISGHTALYWYRQSLGQGLEFLIYFQGNSAPDKSGLPSDRFSAERTGGSVSTLTIQRTQQEDSAVYLCASSASRDNNIQYFGAGTRLSVL.